The 24 T cell receptor beta chains presented below share a single source sample, sequenced in a study of T cells after yellow fever vaccination. TCRdb re-called the 5' RACE reads with MiXCR, one entry per CDR3 protein. The sample includes hundreds of thousands of distinct CDR3 sequences, around 12% of them seen just once. Sequencing was performed on CD4+ T cells sorted from PBMCs, taken 15 days after the yellow fever booster vaccination. These TCRs come from a young man who received the YFV17D yellow fever vaccine.

CDR3 amino acids: CASSLGDGRISSYNSPLHF. The DNA of the CDR3 is TGTGCCAGCAGCTTAGGGGACGGGCGGATTAGCTCCTATAATTCACCCCTCCACTTT. This chain uses TRBV7-2 with TRBJ1-6; perhaps TRBD1 as D (5 bases). The V and J ends lost 1 base and 0 bases respectively, with 16 bases between them. CDR1 and CDR2 (germline): SGHTA, FQGNSA. This CDR3 is 19 amino acids long.

The chain uses TRBV10-2 and TRBJ2-7; no definite D call. Germline lookup yields CDR1 WSHSY and CDR2 SAAADI. Between the trimmed V and J ends, which lost 3 bases and 3 bases, there was a span of 6 bases. There are 12 residues in the CDR3. The CDR3 sequence: CASSEVGYEQYF. As DNA, the CDR3 is TGCGCCAGCAGTGAAGTCGGCTACGAGCAGTACTTC.

CDR3 DNA sequence: TGTGCCAGCAGTTTCCCCCCGGAGGTAGCAGGGAGACTAGCGGGAAACATTCAGTACTTC. This sequence encodes CASSFPPEVAGRLAGNIQYF. The rearrangement joins TRBV27 to TRBJ2-4, with 10 bases identical to TRBD2. CDR3 length: 20 amino acids. Germline trimming cut 3 bases from V and 6 bases from J; bases unmatched to any gene: 20. Germline-derived CDR1 and CDR2 are MNHEY and SMNVEV (reference sequence).

This clonotype was seen only a few times. The V and J genes are TRBV27 and TRBJ1-4; weak D call: TRBD1 (6 bases). Trimming took 8 bases from V and 7 from J, leaving 20 bases between them. The CDR3 loop spans 15 amino acids. Per germline, CDR1 MNHEY and CDR2 SMNVEV (reference sequence). The CDR3 DNA is TGTGCCAGCGGAGCTCACGGGGGCCAAGGTGAAAAACTGTTTTTT. The encoded protein is CASGAHGGQGEKLFF.

This clonotype was found a few times. The chain combines TRBV12-5 with TRBJ1-6, with D uncertain. The CDR3 covers 12 residues. CDR1 is LGHNT, CDR2 FRNRAP, per germline. V was clipped by 2 bases and J by 13 bases, with 9 bases between them. CDR3 sequence (DNA): TGTGCTAGTGGTTTGCCCCCGGGCCCCCTCCACTTT. It translates to CASGLPPGPLHF.

The V and J genes are TRBV10-2 and TRBJ2-7; TRBD1 aligns across 7 bases. J gave up 7 bases and V 4 bases, and 13 bases lay outside the gene matches. Germline CDR1 WSHSY, CDR2 SAAADI. The CDR3 contains 15 residues. CDR3 region: CASSGPGTAVGEQYV. In DNA, the CDR3 is TGCGCCAGCAGTGGCCCCGGGACAGCGGTGGGGGAGCAGTACGTC.

This clonotype was recorded only once. The chain is built from TRBV4-2 and TRBJ2-3, with D tentatively TRBD2 (6 bases). The CDR3 is made up of 18 amino acids. CDR1 and CDR2 (germline): LGHNA, YNFKEQ. Between the trimmed V and J ends, which lost 0 bases and 0 bases, there was a span of 16 bases. For the CDR3, the DNA is TGTGCCAGCAGCCAAGAATTTTTATCCGCGGGGAGCACAGATACGCAGTATTTT. Its protein is CASSQEFLSAGSTDTQYF.

This clonotype was counted a few times. This chain links TRBV2 with TRBJ2-1; the match to TRBD2 covers 9 bases. The CDR3 is made up of 15 amino acids. Germline loops: CDR1 SNHLY, CDR2 FYNNEI. J gave up 9 bases and V 2 bases, and 8 bases lay outside the gene matches. The CDR3 sequence is CASSERSGGPGEQFF. In DNA form, the CDR3 reads TGTGCCAGCAGTGAACGGAGCGGGGGGCCAGGTGAGCAGTTCTTC.

The J gene is TRBJ2-2, the V gene TRBV2; 9 bases are a match to TRBD2. After removal of 6 bases from V and 1 base from J, the junction contained 6 bases not matched to a gene. CDR1 and CDR2 from the germline V gene are SNHLY and FYNNEI. CDR3 size: 16 residues. CDR3 amino acids: CASSPAGGQNTGELFF. The DNA for the CDR3 is TGTGCCAGCAGCCCAGCGGGGGGCCAGAACACCGGGGAGCTGTTTTTT.

The chain has TRBV6-6 and TRBJ2-2; 11 bases align to TRBD2. The CDR3 is 16 residues long. The germline V gene encodes CDR1 MNHNY and CDR2 SVGAGI (reference sequence). Unmatched junction bases numbered 1, after V lost 1 base and J lost 3 bases. CDR3 in amino acids: CASSYLAGGDTGELFF. Here the CDR3 DNA reads TGTGCCAGCAGTTACTTAGCGGGGGGGGACACCGGGGAGCTGTTTTTT.

At least ten counts were recorded for this clonotype. The chain couples TRBV9 to TRBJ2-5, with 7 bases aligning to TRBD2. Germline values: CDR1 SGDLS, CDR2 YYNGEE. V gave up 1 base and J gave up 1 base; unmatched junction bases: 7. CDR3 size: 16 residues. The DNA for the CDR3 is TGTGCCAGCAGCGTAACAGCGGGGACCTTCCAAGAGACCCAGTACTTC. It encodes CASSVTAGTFQETQYF.

There are a few counts of this clonotype. The rearrangement uses TRBV7-2 and TRBJ2-1; D gene uncertain. The CDR3 contains 12 residues. V lost 2 bases to trimming and J lost 7 bases, with 6 bases between them. Germline loops: CDR1 SGHTA, CDR2 FQGNSA. Written as DNA, the CDR3 is TGTGCCAGCAGCTTAATGCGAAATGAGCAGTTCTTC. This codes for CASSLMRNEQFF.

In its sample, this clonotype was seen a few times. This chain uses TRBV29-1 with TRBJ1-4, with 7 bases aligning to TRBD1. The CDR3 runs to 12 residues. Looked up from germline, CDR1 is SQVTM and CDR2 is ANQGSEA. The V and J ends lost 4 bases and 10 bases, in that order; junction bases with no gene match: 6. DNA for the CDR3: TGCAGCGTTGGAGACAGGGTGCGAAAACTGTTTTTT. Translating it yields CSVGDRVRKLFF.

In its sample, this clonotype was seen a few times. The rearrangement links TRBV6-5 to TRBJ2-1; D remains unclear. The ends were cut back, 4 bases at V and 0 bases at J, with 7 bases in the middle. The CDR3 has 14 amino acids. CDR1 MNHEY and CDR2 SVGAGI come from the germline V gene. The CDR3: CASSSARSYNEQFF. The DNA of the CDR3 is TGTGCCAGCAGTTCGGCTCGCTCCTACAATGAGCAGTTCTTC.

This clonotype came up a few times. The V call is TRBV5-1, the J call TRBJ2-2, with 8 bases aligning to TRBD1. The germline V gene has CDR1 SGHRS and CDR2 YFSETQ. This CDR3 region has 14 residues. J lost 5 bases, V lost 7 bases, and 7 bases had no gene match. CDR3 amino acids: CASQGTGRTGELFF. DNA for the CDR3: TGCGCCAGCCAGGGGACAGGAAGAACCGGGGAGCTGTTTTTT.

The chain joins TRBV12-3 or TRBV12-4 to TRBJ2-5; the match to TRBD2 covers 8 bases. The CDR3 covers 13 residues. V gave up 7 bases and J gave up 5 bases; unmatched junction bases: 6. The CDR3, as DNA: TGTGCCAGCATGCGGGGGGCGTGGGAGACCCAGTACTTC. Protein: CASMRGAWETQYF.

There are many counts of this clonotype. The gene calls are TRBV27 and TRBJ1-2; TRBD1 matches 8 bases. The CDR3 contains 13 residues. Germline CDR1 reads MNHEY; CDR2 reads SMNVEV (reference sequence). With V trimmed by 6 bases and J by 6 bases, 6 bases remained unmatched. The CDR3 DNA reads as TGTGCCAGCAGGCGGACAGGGAGGGATGGCTACACCTTC. Protein product: CASRRTGRDGYTF.

This clonotype was picked up a small number of times. The chain is built from TRBV11-2 and TRBJ2-3; D is perhaps TRBD1 (5 bases). Germline CDR1 reads SGHAT; CDR2 reads FQNNGV. The length of the CDR3 is 15 residues. Trimming removed 1 base from V and 6 bases from J, with 14 bases in between. In DNA form, the CDR3 reads TGTGCCAGCAGCTTAGTTTGGCAGGGTGGTGATACGCAGTATTTT. It codes for CASSLVWQGGDTQYF.

J is TRBJ2-3 and V is TRBV14; TRBD1 agrees at 10 bases. The CDR3 totals 13 residues. Germline loops: CDR1 SGHDN, CDR2 FVKESK. Trimming cost V 3 bases and J 8 bases; bases outside gene matches: 2. The chain's CDR3 is CASSQWDRGTQYF. The CDR3 nucleotides are TGTGCCAGCAGCCAGTGGGACAGGGGTACGCAGTATTTT.

The chain has TRBV7-9 and TRBJ2-3; possibly TRBD1 for D (5 bases). The CDR3 contains 14 residues. Trimming removed 7 bases from V and 0 bases from J, with 11 bases in between. Per the germline V gene, CDR1 is SEHNR and CDR2 is FQNEAQ (reference sequence). DNA for the CDR3: TGTGCCAGCACAGACAGATCTAGCACAGATACGCAGTATTTT. Protein product: CASTDRSSTDTQYF.

The CDR3 DNA reads as TGTGCCAGCAGCTCAACAGGGAGCAATCAGCCCCAGCATTTT. This encodes CASSSTGSNQPQHF. The chain joins TRBV7-2 to TRBJ1-5; the D gene is possibly TRBD1 (6 bases). CDR3 length equals 14 residues. CDR1 SGHTA and CDR2 FQGNSA come from the germline V gene. Trimming cost V 4 bases and J 1 base, with 8 bases left between them.

The chain links TRBV5-1 to TRBJ2-1; 7 bases are shared with TRBD2. This CDR3 region has 15 residues. The germline V gene has CDR1 SGHRS and CDR2 YFSETQ. V trimming: 6 bases; J trimming: 8 bases; junction bases outside the gene matches: 14. CDR3 residues: CASTTVAGRGDEQFF. CDR3 bases: TGCGCCAGCACCACGGTGGCGGGGAGGGGTGATGAGCAGTTCTTC.

This clonotype was observed at least ten times. The genes are TRBV7-2 and TRBJ2-1; no clear D gene. The ends were cut back, 5 bases at V and 5 bases at J, with 7 bases in the middle. CDR1 SGHTA and CDR2 FQGNSA come from the germline V gene. The CDR3 contains 12 residues. CDR3 DNA sequence: TGTGCCAGCAGCGGATATCACAATGAGCAGTTCTTC. Translating gives CASSGYHNEQFF. The whole variable domain, filled in from reference TRBV7-2 and TRBJ2-1, reads GAGVSQSPSNKVTEKGKDVELRCDPISGHTALYWYRQSLGQGLEFLIYFQGNSAPDKSGLPSDRFSAERTGGSVSTLTIQRTQQEDSAVYLCASSGYHNEQFFGPGTRLTVL.

The sample holds many counts of this clonotype. This sequence joins TRBV3-1 and TRBJ1-6; D is unresolved. V was cut by 0 bases and J by 9 bases, with 9 bases left in between. CDR3 length equals 14 residues. Germline V gene lookup returns CDR1 LGHDT and CDR2 YNNKEL (reference sequence). CDR3 sequence reads: CASSQDYAGSPLHF. The DNA of the CDR3 is TGTGCCAGCAGCCAAGACTATGCAGGTTCACCCCTCCACTTT.